Below, 3 T cell receptor beta chains from the same sample are listed, as sequenced in a study of T cells in localized non-small cell lung cancer. Sequenced by immunoSEQ multiplex PCR; TCRdb stores in-frame clones only, minus some. The sample includes 30,000 or so clones, 87% of them seen just once. The sample was peripheral blood, taken before any cancer treatment. These receptors originate from a male donor aged 60 or over with stage I lung adenocarcinoma.

The gene calls are TRBV28 and TRBJ1-6, with D unclear. Trimming shortened V by 8 bases and J by 7 bases, and 9 bases separated the two germline ends. Germline V gene lookup returns CDR1 MDHEN and CDR2 SYDVKM. The CDR3 totals 12 residues. The CDR3 here is CASCPGNSPLHF. The CDR3 DNA reads as TGTGCCAGCTGCCCCGGGAATTCACCCCTCCACTTT. The full variable domain, in which reference TRBV28 and TRBJ1-6 provide the parts outside the CDR3, is DVKVTQSSRYLVKRTGEKVFLECVQDMDHENMFWYRQDPGLGLRLIYFSYDVKMKEKGDIPEGYSVSREKKERFSLILESASTNQTSMYLCASCPGNSPLHFGNGTRLTVT.

The rearrangement uses TRBV27 and TRBJ1-6; D gene unclear. V was cut by 7 bases and J by 0 bases, with 10 bases left in between. Germline-derived CDR1 and CDR2 are MNHEY and SMNVEV (reference sequence). The CDR3 runs 15 residues. Here the CDR3 reads CASTLFSSYNSPLHF. CDR3 coding DNA: TGTGCCAGCACCCTCTTTAGCTCCTATAATTCACCCCTCCACTTT.

The table lists this clone with a few counts. The J gene is TRBJ1-5, the V gene TRBV18; 10 nucleotides align to TRBD1. CDR3 size: 16 residues. Trimming removed 6 bases from V and 4 bases from J; junction bases left unmatched: 9. CDR1 is KGHSH, CDR2 LQKENI, per germline. CDR3 loop: CASSGRQGAVNQPQHF. For the CDR3, the DNA is TGTGCCAGCTCGGGGAGACAGGGGGCGGTAAATCAGCCCCAGCATTTT.